This TCR beta chain came from a study of T cell responses to AZD1222 COVID-19 vaccine (dated by TCRdb to the early 2020s). With respect to the entire study: AZD1222 recipients whose second dose came at about 4 weeks and those whose second dose came at about 12 weeks were combined into one group, since spike-specific TCR depth and breadth did not differ between the two schedules. TCR sequencing covered 230 to 250 trial participants: 200 to 210 given two doses of AZD1222 and 26 given two doses of MenACWY control vaccine. Trial participants were enrolled by age into 18-55, 56-69 and 70-plus year subgroups, with approximately 160, 26 and 62 TCR-sequenced participants respectively.

Study-level results and caveats: The 56-69-year group was small, and its depth increase did not reach significance, likely because of low power. Nearly half of unique spike-specific TCRs reportedly recognized epitopes outside regions mutated in the B.1.351 and B.1.1.7 variants. Conclusions about previously exposed vaccinees are limited, since just a handful of AZD1222 recipients were seropositive for SARS-CoV-2 at baseline. Because no day 14 peak-response samples were available, repertoires were characterized only after the peak T cell response. CD4 TCRs associated with the vaccine covered the entire spike protein, and the dominant responses were in regions 160-218 and 743-854. Most participants were white British and females outnumbered males, and the authors suggested that clonal diversity may have been underestimated. Spike-specific TCR breadth and depth rose significantly after two AZD1222 doses compared with day 0 and with MenACWY recipients.

The sample's time point label is to be understood as: baseline before first vaccination. Vaccinee samples were obtained from the UK trials COV001 and COV002, which included a single-blind randomized controlled phase 2/3 trial of AZD1222 (ChAdOx1 nCoV-19) in healthy adults. Trial participant PBMC samples were collected at day 0 and day 28 after the second dose for TCRbeta chain sequencing. The CDR3 regions of human TCRbeta chains were analyzed by immunosequencing. Turning to the authors' computational methods: TCRs in the repertoires were matched against a reference library of SARS-CoV-2-specific TCRs that had been generated with the MIRA antigen-specificity platform. Breadth was defined as the fraction of unique TCRs that were SARS-CoV-2-associated, and depth was defined as the fraction of total T cells that were SARS-CoV-2-associated. Using the MIRA data, each spike-specific TCR was assigned both to the spike region to which the TCR was reactive and to a CD4 or CD8 class. Log10-transformed breadth and depth values were compared by one-way ANOVA with Sidak's multiple comparisons tests. TCRdb retrieved this table from immuneACCESS and kept in-frame rearrangements only. Not all clones are present; in checked studies, unresolved V genes account for under half, and no reason is known for the remainder. V and J calls and clone size follow that table, whereas D and trimming were derived from the DNA. Here the sample has about 130,000 clones; 70% to 90% occur a single time. The top ten clonotypes cover roughly 8% of the sample.

With regard to this clone: Its antigen has not been determined. One base away there is no much larger clone; base qualities are not given.

V is pared back by 6 bases and J by 7 bases, with 9 bases lying between the germline termini. CDR1 and CDR2 were assigned from the germline V gene as MDHEN and SYDVKM. CDR3 length: 12 amino acids, cysteine to phenylalanine. Here the CDR3 DNA is all that survives: 36 bases in frame from base 1. The source was peripheral blood, collected on day 0 of AZD1222 vaccination. The TCR sequence derives from an adult in good health. The rearrangement joined TRBV28 to TRBJ2-2; no confident D gene assignment can be made. The DNA is as follows: TGTGCCAGCAGGGGTTGGGACGGGGAGCTGTTTTTT. It codes for CASRGWDGELFF.